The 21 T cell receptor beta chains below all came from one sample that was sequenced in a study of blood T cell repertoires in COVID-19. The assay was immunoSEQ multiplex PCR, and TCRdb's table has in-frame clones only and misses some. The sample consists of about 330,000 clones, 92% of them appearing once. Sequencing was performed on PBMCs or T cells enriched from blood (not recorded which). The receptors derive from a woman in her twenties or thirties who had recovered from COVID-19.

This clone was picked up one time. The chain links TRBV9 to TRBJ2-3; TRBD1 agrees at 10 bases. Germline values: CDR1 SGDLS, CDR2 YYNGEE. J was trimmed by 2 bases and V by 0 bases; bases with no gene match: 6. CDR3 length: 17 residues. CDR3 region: CASSVAVTGGFTDTQYF. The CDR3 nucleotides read TGTGCCAGCAGCGTAGCAGTGACAGGGGGCTTCACAGATACGCAGTATTTT.

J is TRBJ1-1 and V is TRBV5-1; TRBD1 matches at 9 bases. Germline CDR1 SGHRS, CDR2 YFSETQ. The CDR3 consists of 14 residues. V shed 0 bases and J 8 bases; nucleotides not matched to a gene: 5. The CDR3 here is CASSLAGTGTEAFF. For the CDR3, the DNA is TGCGCCAGCAGCTTGGCCGGGACAGGGACCGAAGCTTTCTTT.

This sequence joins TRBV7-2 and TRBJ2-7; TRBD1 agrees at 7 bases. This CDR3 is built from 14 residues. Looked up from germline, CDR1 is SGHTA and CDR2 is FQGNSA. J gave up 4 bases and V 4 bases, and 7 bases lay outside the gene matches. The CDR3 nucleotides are TGTGCCAGCAGCTCACCGGGACAGATTTACGAGCAGTACTTC. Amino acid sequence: CASSSPGQIYEQYF.

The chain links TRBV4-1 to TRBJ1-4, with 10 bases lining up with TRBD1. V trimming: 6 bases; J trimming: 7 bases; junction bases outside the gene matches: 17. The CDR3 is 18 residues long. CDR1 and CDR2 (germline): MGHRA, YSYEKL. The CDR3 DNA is TGCGCCAGCAGTCGAGCGGACGGGGACAGGGGCCCGGGTGAAAAACTGTTTTTT. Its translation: CASSRADGDRGPGEKLFF.

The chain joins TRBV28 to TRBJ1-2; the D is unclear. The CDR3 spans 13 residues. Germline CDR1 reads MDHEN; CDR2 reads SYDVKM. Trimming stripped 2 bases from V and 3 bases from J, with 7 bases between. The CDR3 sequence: CASSLREDYGYTF. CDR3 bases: TGTGCCAGCAGTTTAAGGGAGGACTATGGCTACACCTTC.

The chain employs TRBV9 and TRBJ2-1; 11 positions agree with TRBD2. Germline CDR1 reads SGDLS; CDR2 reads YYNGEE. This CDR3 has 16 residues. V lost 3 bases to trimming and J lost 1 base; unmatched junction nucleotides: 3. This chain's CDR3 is CASSARLAGSYNEQFF. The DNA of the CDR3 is TGTGCCAGCAGCGCCCGACTAGCGGGGTCCTACAATGAGCAGTTCTTC.

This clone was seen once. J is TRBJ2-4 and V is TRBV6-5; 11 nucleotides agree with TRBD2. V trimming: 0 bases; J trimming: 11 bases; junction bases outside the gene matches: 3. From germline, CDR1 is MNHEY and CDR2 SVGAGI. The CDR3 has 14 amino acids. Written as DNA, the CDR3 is TGTGCCAGCAGTTACTCGCTAGCGGGGGGACTTCAGTACTTC. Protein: CASSYSLAGGLQYF.

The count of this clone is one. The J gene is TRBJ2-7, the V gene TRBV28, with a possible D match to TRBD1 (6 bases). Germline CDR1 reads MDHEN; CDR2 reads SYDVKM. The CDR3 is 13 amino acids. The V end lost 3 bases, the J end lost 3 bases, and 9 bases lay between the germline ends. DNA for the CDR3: TGTGCCAGCAGTTTTGGGACAATCTACGAGCAGTACTTC. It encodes CASSFGTIYEQYF. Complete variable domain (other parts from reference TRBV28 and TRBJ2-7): DVKVTQSSRYLVKRTGEKVFLECVQDMDHENMFWYRQDPGLGLRLIYFSYDVKMKEKGDIPEGYSVSREKKERFSLILESASTNQTSMYLCASSFGTIYEQYFGPGTRLTVT.

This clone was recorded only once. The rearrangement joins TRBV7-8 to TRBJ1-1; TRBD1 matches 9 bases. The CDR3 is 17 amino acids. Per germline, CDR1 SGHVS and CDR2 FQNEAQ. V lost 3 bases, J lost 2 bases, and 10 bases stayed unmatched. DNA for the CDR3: TGTGCCAGCAGCTTCTGGGGGACAGGGCGTAAAAACACTGAAGCTTTCTTT. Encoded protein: CASSFWGTGRKNTEAFF.

In DNA form, the CDR3 reads TGCGCCAGCAGCCAACCCGGACAGGGCAGGGGAACGAACACTGAAGCTTTCTTT. Translating gives CASSQPGQGRGTNTEAFF. The V call is TRBV4-1, the J call TRBJ1-1, with 8 bases matching TRBD1. Trimming at V came to 2 bases and at J to 1 base, leaving 12 bases not matched to a gene. Germline V CDR1 and CDR2: MGHRA, YSYEKL. CDR3 length: 18 residues.

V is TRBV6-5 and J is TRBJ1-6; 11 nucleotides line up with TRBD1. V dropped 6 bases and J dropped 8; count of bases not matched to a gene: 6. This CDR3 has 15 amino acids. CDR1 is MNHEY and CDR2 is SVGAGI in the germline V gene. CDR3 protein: CASRGQGVFYSPLHF. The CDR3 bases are TGTGCCAGCAGGGGACAGGGGGTGTTTTATTCACCCCTCCACTTT.

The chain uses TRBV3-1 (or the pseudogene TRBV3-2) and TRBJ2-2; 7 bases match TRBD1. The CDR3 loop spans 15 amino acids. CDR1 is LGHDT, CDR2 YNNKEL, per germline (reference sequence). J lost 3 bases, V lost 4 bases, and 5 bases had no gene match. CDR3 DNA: TGTGCCAGCAGCCGGAACAGGGGCGACACCGGGGAGCTGTTTTTT. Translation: CASSRNRGDTGELFF.

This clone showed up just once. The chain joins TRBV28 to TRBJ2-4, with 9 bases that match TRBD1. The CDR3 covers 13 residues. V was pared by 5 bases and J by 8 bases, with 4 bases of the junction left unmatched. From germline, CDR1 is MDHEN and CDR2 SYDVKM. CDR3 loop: CASSRQGVDIQYF. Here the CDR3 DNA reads TGTGCCAGCAGTCGACAGGGGGTGGACATTCAGTACTTC.

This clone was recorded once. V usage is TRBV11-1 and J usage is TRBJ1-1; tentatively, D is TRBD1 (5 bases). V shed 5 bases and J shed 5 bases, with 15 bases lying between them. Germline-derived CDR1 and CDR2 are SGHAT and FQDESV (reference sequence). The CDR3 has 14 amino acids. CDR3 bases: TGTGCCAGCAGCGCGCTCATGGGGGGAACTGAAGCTTTCTTT. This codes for CASSALMGGTEAFF.

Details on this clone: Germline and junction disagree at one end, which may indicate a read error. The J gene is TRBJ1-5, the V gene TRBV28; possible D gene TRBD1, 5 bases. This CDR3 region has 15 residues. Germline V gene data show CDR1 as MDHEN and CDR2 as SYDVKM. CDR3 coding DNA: TGTGCCAGCAGTCCGGCCGGGACTGAAGGTCGGTGGCGATCCTTT. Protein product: CASSPAGTEGRWRSF.

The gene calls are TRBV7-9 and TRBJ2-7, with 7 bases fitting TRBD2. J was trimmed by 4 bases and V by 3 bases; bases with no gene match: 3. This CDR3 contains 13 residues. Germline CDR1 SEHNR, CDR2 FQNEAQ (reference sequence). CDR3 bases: TGTGCCAGCAGCTTTGGGGGGGTATACGAGCAGTACTTC. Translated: CASSFGGVYEQYF. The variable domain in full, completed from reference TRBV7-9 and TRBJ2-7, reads DTGVSQNPRHKITKRGQNVTFRCDPISEHNRLYWYRQTLGQGPEFLTYFQNEAQLEKSRLLSDRFSAERPKGSFSTLEIQRTEQGDSAMYLCASSFGGVYEQYFGPGTRLTVT.

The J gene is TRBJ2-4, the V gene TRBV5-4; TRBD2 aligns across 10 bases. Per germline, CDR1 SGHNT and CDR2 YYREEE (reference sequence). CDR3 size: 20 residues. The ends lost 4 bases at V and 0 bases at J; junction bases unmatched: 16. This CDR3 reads CASSETRSSGGPLAKNIQYF. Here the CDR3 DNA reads TGTGCCAGCAGCGAAACCCGTTCTAGCGGGGGCCCCTTAGCCAAAAACATTCAGTACTTC.

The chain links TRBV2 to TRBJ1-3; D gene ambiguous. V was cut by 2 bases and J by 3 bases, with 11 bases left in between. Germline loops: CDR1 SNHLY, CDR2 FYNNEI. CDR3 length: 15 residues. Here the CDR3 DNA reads TGTGCCAGCAGTGAACTCGGGGTAGTTGGAAACACCATATATTTT. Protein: CASSELGVVGNTIYF.

This chain's CDR3 is CASSGSGGNTGELFF. In nucleotides, the CDR3 is TGTGCCAGCAGCGGTAGCGGGGGGAACACCGGGGAGCTGTTTTTT. The chain has TRBV28 and TRBJ2-2; 9 nucleotides line up with TRBD2. V lost 6 bases to trimming and J lost 1 base; unmatched junction nucleotides: 3. Germline CDR1 MDHEN, CDR2 SYDVKM. CDR3 size: 15 residues.

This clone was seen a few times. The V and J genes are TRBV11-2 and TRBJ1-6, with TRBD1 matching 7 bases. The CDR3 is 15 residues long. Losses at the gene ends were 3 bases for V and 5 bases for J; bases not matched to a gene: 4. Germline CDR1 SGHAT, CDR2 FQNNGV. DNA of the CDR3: TGTGCCAGCAGCTTTGAGACAGGGAATAATTCACCCCTCCACTTT. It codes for CASSFETGNNSPLHF.

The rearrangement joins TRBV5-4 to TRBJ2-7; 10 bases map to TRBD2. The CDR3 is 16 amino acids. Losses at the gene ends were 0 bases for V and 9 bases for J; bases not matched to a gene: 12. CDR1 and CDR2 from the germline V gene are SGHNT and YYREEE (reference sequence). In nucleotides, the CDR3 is TGTGCCAGCAGCTTGGGAGTAGGGACTAGCGACCGACGGCAGTACTTC. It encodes CASSLGVGTSDRRQYF.